This T cell receptor beta chain stems from a study of OX40 agonist ivuxolimab in advanced cancers. Study details: Clinicians treated patients with ivuxolimab, an agonistic anti-OX40 (CD134) antibody. The patients received ivuxolimab by intravenous route every 2 weeks at 0.01 to 10 mg/kg. Study-level findings and limits: Normalized T-cell clonal expansion was also low in a subset of nonresponders.

The table came from immunoSEQ multiplex PCR; TCRdb's copy has only in-frame clones and leaves some out. Of approximately 66,000 clones in the sample, around 87% were seen once. Details on this clone: Antigen unknown.

The CDR3 is 18 amino acids. CDR1 and CDR2 (germline): SGDLS, YYNGEE. V lost 4 bases to trimming and J lost 2 bases; unmatched junction nucleotides: 8. The sequence was collected from an adult with an advanced solid tumor such as melanoma, head and neck, liver or kidney cancer. Here the sequenced sample was CD4+ or CD8+ T cells sorted from blood, taken in a trial of the OX40 agonist ivuxolimab. The V call is TRBV9, the J call TRBJ2-1; the match to TRBD2 covers 14 bases. The CDR3, as DNA: TGTGCCAGCAGCTCCCGGACTAGCGGGAGGCCCACCTACAATGAGCAGTTCTTC. This encodes CASSSRTSGRPTYNEQFF.